This TCR beta chain was sequenced for a study of T cell changes during pregnancy in multiple sclerosis. CDR1 and CDR2 (germline): LNHDA, SQIVND (reference sequence). The CDR3 sequence is 16 residues long. Trimming left V 3 bases short and J 1 base short, with 13 bases between. The assay was immunoSEQ multiplex PCR, and TCRdb's table has in-frame clones only and misses some. The data contain under 15,000 clones, about 88% of them seen just once; the ten biggest clones take up roughly 14%. This clonotype was sampled from a female donor in good health, enrolled as a control in a pregnancy study. V is TRBV19 and J is TRBJ2-1; perhaps TRBD2 as D (5 bases). Here the sequenced sample was CD8+ T cells from peripheral blood mononuclear cells, taken in the second trimester of pregnancy. CDR3 nucleotide sequence: TGTGCCAGTAGTATCAATGGCGAGCGGTCCTACAATGAGCAGTTCTTC. Protein sequence: CASSINGERSYNEQFF. The whole variable domain, remainder taken from reference TRBV19 and TRBJ2-1, is DGGITQSPKYLFRKEGQNVTLSCEQNLNHDAMYWYRQDPGQGLRLIYYSQIVNDFQKGDIAEGYSVSREKKESFPLTVTSAQKNPTAFYLCASSINGERSYNEQFFGPGTRLTVL.